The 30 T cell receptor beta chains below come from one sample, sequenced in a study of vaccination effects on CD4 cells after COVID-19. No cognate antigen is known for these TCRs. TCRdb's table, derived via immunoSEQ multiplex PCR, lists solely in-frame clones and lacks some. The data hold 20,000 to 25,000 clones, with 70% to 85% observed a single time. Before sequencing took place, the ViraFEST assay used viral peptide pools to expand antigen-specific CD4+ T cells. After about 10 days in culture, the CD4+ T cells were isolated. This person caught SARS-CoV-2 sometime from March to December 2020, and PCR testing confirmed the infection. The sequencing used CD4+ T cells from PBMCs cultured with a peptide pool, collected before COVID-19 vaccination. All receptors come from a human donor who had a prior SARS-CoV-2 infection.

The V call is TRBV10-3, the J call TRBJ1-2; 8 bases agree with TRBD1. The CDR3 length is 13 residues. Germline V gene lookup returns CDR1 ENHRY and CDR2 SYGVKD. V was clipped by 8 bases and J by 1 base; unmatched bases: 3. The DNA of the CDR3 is TGTGCCATCCAGGGGGCTAATAACTATGGCTACACCTTC. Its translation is CAIQGANNYGYTF.

The CDR3 DNA reads as TGTGCCAGCAGCTTGGATTTCTTAGGCGCTGAAGCTTTCTTT. It is translated as CASSLDFLGAEAFF. This chain uses TRBV5-8 with TRBJ1-1; D is unresolved. CDR1 is SGHTS, CDR2 YDEGEE, per germline. The CDR3 is 14 amino acids. V lost 0 bases and J lost 6, with 12 bases in between.

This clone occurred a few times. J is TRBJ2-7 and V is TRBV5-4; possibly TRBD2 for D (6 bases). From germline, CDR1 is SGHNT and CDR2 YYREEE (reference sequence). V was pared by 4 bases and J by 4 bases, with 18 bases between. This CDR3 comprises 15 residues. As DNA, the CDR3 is TGTGCCAGCAGCCTAAGGTCGGGAGTAAGGTACGAGCAGTACTTC. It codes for CASSLRSGVRYEQYF. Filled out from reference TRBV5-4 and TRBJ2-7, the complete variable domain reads ETGVTQSPTHLIKTRGQQVTLRCSSQSGHNTVSWYQQALGQGPQFIFQYYREEENGRGNFPPRFSGLQFPNYSSELNVNALELDDSALYLCASSLRSGVRYEQYFGPGTRLTVT.

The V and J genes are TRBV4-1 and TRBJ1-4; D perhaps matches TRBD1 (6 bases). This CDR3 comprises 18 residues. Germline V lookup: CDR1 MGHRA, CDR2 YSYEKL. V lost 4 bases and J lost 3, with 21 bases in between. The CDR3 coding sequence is TGCGCCAGCAGCCCTAAAACGTCACAGGGTTCAGCTAATGAAAAACTGTTTTTT. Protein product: CASSPKTSQGSANEKLFF.

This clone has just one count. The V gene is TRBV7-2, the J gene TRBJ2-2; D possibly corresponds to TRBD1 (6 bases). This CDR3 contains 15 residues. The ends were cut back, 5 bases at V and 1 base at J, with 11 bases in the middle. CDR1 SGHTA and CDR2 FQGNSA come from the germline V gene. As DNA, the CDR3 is TGTGCCAGCAGCCCGGACAGACTGAACACCGGGGAGCTGTTTTTT. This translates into CASSPDRLNTGELFF. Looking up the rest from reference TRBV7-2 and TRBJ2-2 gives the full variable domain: GAGVSQSPSNKVTEKGKDVELRCDPISGHTALYWYRQSLGQGLEFLIYFQGNSAPDKSGLPSDRFSAERTGGSVSTLTIQRTQQEDSAVYLCASSPDRLNTGELFFGEGSRLTVL.

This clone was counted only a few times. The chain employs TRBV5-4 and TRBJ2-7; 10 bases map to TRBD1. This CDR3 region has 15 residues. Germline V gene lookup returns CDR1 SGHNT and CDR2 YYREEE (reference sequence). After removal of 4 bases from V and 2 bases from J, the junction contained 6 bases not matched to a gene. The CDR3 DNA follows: TGTGCCAGCAGCGTTACGGGGACAGGGGCCTACGAGCAGTACTTC. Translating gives CASSVTGTGAYEQYF.

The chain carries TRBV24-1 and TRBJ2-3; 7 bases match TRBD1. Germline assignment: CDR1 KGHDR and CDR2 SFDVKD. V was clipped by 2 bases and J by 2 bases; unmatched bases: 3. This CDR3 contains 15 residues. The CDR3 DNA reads TGTGCCACCAGTGATTACAGGGGATTCACAGATACGCAGTATTTT. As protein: CATSDYRGFTDTQYF.

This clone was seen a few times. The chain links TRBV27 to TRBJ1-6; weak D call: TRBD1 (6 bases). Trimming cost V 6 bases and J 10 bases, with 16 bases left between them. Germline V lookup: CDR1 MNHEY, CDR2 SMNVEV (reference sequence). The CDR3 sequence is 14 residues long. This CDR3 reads CASRRDTLASPLHF. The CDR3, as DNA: TGTGCCAGCAGGCGGGACACCCTAGCCTCACCCCTCCACTTT.

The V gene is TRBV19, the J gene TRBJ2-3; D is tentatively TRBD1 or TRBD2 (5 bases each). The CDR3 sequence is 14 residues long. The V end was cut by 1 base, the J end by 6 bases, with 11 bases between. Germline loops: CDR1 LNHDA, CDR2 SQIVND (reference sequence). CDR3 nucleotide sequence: TGTGCCAGTAGTATAGGAGGGGCAGCGGATACGCAGTATTTT. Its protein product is CASSIGGAADTQYF.

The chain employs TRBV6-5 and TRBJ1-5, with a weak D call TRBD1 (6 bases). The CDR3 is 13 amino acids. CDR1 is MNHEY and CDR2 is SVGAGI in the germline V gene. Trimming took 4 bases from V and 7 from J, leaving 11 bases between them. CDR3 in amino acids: CASSFSGEQPQHF. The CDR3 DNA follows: TGTGCCAGCAGTTTCTCAGGGGAACAGCCCCAGCATTTT.

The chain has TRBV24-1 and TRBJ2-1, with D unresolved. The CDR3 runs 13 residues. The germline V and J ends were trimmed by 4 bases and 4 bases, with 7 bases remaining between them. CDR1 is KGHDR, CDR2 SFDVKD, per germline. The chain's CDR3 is CATSENEYNEQFF. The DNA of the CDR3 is TGTGCCACCAGTGAGAATGAATACAATGAGCAGTTCTTC.

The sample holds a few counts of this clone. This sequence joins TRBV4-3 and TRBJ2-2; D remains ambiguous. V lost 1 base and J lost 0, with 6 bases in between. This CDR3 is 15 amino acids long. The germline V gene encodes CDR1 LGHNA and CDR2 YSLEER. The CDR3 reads CASSQVLSNTGELFF. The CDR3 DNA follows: TGCGCCAGCAGCCAAGTTTTATCGAACACCGGGGAGCTGTTTTTT.

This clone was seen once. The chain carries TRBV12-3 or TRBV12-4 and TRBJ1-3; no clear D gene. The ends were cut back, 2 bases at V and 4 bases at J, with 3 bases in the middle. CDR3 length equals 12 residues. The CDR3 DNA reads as TGTGCCAGCAGTTTAAGGGGAAACACCATATATTTT. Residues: CASSLRGNTIYF.

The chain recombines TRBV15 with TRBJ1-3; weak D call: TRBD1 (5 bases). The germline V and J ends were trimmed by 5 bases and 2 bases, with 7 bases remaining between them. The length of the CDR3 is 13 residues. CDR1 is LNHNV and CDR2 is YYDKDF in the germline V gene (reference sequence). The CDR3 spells CATSGTTGNTIYF. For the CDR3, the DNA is TGTGCCACCAGCGGGACGACTGGAAACACCATATATTTT.

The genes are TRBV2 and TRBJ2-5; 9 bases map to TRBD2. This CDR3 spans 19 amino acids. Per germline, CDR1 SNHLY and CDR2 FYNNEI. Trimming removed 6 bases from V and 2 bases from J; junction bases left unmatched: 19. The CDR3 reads CASSSYRGGGAFGQETQYF. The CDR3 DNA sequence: TGTGCCAGCAGCTCATACCGGGGCGGGGGGGCCTTTGGTCAAGAGACCCAGTACTTC.

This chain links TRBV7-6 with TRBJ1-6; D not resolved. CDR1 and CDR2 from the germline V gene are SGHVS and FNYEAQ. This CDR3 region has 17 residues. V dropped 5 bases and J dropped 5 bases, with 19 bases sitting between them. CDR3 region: CASSLTAPGSDNSPLHF. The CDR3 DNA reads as TGTGCCAGCAGCCTCACCGCCCCGGGTTCCGATAATTCACCCCTCCACTTT.

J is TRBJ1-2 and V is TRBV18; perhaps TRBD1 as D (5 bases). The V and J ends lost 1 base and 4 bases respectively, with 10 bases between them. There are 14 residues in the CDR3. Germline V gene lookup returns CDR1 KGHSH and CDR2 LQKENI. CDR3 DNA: TGTGCCAGCTCACCACTCCCGGGACTCTATGGCTACACCTTC. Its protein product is CASSPLPGLYGYTF.

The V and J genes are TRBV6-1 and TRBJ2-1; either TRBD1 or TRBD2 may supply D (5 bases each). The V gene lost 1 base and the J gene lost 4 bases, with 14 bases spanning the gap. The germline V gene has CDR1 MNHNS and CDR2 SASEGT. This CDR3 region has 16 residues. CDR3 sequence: CASSEELSGRYNEQFF. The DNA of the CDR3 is TGTGCCAGCAGTGAAGAGTTGTCGGGGCGATACAATGAGCAGTTCTTC.

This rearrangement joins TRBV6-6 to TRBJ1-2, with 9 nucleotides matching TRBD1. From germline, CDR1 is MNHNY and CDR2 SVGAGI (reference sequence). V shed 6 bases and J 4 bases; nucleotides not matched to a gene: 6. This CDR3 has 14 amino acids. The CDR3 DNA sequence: TGTGCCAGCAGCAGCGGACAGGGGAGCTATGGCTACACCTTC. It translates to CASSSGQGSYGYTF.

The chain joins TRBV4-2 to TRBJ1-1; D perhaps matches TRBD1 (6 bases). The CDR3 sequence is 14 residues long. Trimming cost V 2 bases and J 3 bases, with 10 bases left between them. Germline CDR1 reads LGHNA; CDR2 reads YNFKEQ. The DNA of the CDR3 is TGTGCCAGCAGCCAACAGGGGCTGTACACTGAAGCTTTCTTT. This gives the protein CASSQQGLYTEAFF.

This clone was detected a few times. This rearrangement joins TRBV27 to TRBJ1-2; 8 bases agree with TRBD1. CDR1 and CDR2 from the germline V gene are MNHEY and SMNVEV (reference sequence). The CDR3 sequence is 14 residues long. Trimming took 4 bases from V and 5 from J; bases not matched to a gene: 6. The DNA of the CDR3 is TGTGCCAGCAGTTCCCAAAGGACAGGGTATGGCTACACCTTC. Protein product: CASSSQRTGYGYTF.

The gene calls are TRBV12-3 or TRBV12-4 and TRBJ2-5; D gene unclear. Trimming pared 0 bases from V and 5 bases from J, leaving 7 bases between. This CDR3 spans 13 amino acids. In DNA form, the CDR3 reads TGTGCCAGCAGTTTAGCGCTAAGTGAGACCCAGTACTTC. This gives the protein CASSLALSETQYF.

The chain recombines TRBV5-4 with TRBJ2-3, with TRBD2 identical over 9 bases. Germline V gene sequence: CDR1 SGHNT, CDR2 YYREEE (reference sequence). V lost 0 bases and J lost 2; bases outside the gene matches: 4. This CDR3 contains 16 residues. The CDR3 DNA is TGTGCCAGCAGCTTGGGCGGGGGGGCCTCCACAGATACGCAGTATTTT. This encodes CASSLGGGASTDTQYF.

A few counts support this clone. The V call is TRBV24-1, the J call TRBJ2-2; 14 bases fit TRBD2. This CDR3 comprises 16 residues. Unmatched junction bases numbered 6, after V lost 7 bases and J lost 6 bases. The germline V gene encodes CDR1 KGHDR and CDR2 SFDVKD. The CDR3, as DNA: TGTGCCACCAGGACTAGCGGGAGGGGTCAGTCCGGGGAGCTGTTTTTT. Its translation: CATRTSGRGQSGELFF.

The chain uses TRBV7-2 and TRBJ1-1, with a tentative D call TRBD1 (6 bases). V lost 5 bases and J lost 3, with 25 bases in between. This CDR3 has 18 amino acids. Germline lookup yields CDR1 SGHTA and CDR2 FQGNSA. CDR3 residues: CASSLRGGLLEGDTEAFF. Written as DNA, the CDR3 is TGTGCCAGCAGCCTAAGGGGGGGCCTACTAGAGGGGGACACTGAAGCTTTCTTT.

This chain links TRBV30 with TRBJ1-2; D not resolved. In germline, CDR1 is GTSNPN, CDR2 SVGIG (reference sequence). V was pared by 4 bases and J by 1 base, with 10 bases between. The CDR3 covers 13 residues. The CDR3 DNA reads TGTGCCTGGACTCCCACCAGTAACTATGGCTACACCTTC. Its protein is CAWTPTSNYGYTF.

The CDR3 nucleotides are TGTGCCAGCAGCTTACGTCCGGGGGGTGGGACTAATGAAAAACTGTTTTTT. This encodes CASSLRPGGGTNEKLFF. The V and J genes are TRBV7-9 and TRBJ1-4; D perhaps matches TRBD1 (5 bases). Trimming pared 2 bases from V and 2 bases from J, leaving 15 bases between. In germline, CDR1 is SEHNR, CDR2 FQNEAQ (reference sequence). This CDR3 has 17 residues.

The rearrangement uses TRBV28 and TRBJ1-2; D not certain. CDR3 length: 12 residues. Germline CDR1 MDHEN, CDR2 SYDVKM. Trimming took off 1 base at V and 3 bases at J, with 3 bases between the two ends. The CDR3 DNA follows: TGTGCCAGCAGTTTATCTGACTATGGCTACACCTTC. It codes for CASSLSDYGYTF.

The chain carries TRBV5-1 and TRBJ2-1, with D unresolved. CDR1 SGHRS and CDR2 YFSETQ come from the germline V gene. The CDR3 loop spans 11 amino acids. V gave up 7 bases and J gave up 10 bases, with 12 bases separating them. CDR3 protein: CASQRSREQFF. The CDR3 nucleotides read TGCGCCAGCCAAAGATCCCGGGAGCAGTTCTTC. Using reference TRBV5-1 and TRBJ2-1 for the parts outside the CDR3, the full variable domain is KAGVTQTPRYLIKTRGQQVTLSCSPISGHRSVSWYQQTPGQGLQFLFEYFSETQRNKGNFPGRFSGRQFSNSRSEMNVSTLELGDSALYLCASQRSREQFFGPGTRLTVL.

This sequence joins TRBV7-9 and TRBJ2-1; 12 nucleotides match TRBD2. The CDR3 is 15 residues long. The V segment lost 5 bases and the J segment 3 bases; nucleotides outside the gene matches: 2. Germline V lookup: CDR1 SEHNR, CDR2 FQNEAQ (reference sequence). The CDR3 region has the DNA TGTGCCAGCAGCCGACTAGCGGGAGTCTACAATGAGCAGTTCTTC. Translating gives CASSRLAGVYNEQFF.